Shown below are 32 T cell receptor beta chains from a single sample sequenced in a study of control samples from healthy donors and cancer patients. This table comes from immunoSEQ multiplex PCR, and its TCRdb copy is limited to in-frame clones, with some not included. The table lists around 100,000 clones, roughly 90% of them singletons. Sequencing was done on a sample of PBMCs. These receptors came from a man aged 55 to 70 with lung cancer.

V gene TRBV28 combines with J gene TRBJ2-7; D is perhaps TRBD1 (5 bases). V gave up 2 bases and J gave up 2 bases, with 7 bases separating them. The CDR3 loop spans 13 amino acids. The germline CDR1 and CDR2 sequences are MDHEN and SYDVKM. The CDR3 bases are TGTGCCAGCAGTTTAGGGGCAACCTACGAGCAGTACGTC. Protein: CASSLGATYEQYV.

Note on this clone: Other DNA sequences in the same sample also yield this CDR3. The genes are TRBV12-3 or TRBV12-4 and TRBJ1-5; D is unclear. The germline V and J ends were trimmed by 6 bases and 4 bases, with 10 bases remaining between them. This CDR3 is 13 amino acids long. CDR3 nucleotides: TGTGCCAGCAGCCTTAATTCGAATCAGCCCCAGCATTTT. This encodes CASSLNSNQPQHF.

The chain recombines TRBV2 with TRBJ1-2, with 7 bases fitting TRBD1. Germline lookup yields CDR1 SNHLY and CDR2 FYNNEI. The CDR3 is 14 amino acids. V dropped 4 bases and J dropped 8; count of bases not matched to a gene: 10. The CDR3 DNA sequence: TGTGCCAGCAGTGTTACAGGGGACCGGTCGGGCTACACCTTC. Residues: CASSVTGDRSGYTF.

CDR3 protein: CAWAGESSYNEQFF. CDR3 DNA sequence: TGTGCCTGGGCTGGGGAGAGCTCCTACAATGAGCAGTTCTTC. The chain carries TRBV30 and TRBJ2-1; a possible D gene is TRBD2 (5 bases). This CDR3 is 14 amino acids long. Between the trimmed V and J ends, which lost 5 bases and 0 bases, there was a span of 11 bases. Per the germline V gene, CDR1 is GTSNPN and CDR2 is SVGIG (reference sequence).

This clone was seen only once. The chain links TRBV30 to TRBJ1-5; TRBD1 might be the D (5 bases). The V end lost 0 bases, the J end lost 2 bases, and 20 bases lay between the germline ends. The CDR3 contains 18 residues. The V gene's germline CDR1 is GTSNPN and CDR2 SVGIG (reference sequence). The CDR3 loop is CAWSVNSGTTHGNQPQHF. The CDR3 DNA sequence: TGTGCCTGGAGTGTTAACTCAGGGACCACACATGGCAATCAGCCCCAGCATTTT.

The CDR3 DNA reads TGTGCCAGCAGCTTAAGGGGGGCCGGGGAGACCCAGTACTTC. This gives the protein CASSLRGAGETQYF. This chain joins TRBV7-8 and TRBJ2-5; D tentatively fits TRBD1 or TRBD2 (6 bases each). Per germline, CDR1 SGHVS and CDR2 FQNEAQ. Between the trimmed V and J ends, which lost 2 bases and 5 bases, there was a span of 12 bases. The CDR3 totals 14 residues. Complete variable domain (other parts from reference TRBV7-8 and TRBJ2-5): GAGVSQSPRYKVAKRGQDVALRCDPISGHVSLFWYQQALGQGPEFLTYFQNEAQLDKSGLPSDRFFAERPEGSVSTLKIQRTQQEDSAVYLCASSLRGAGETQYFGPGTRLLVL.

This clone has just one count. V gene TRBV6-5 combines with J gene TRBJ2-3, with TRBD2 identical over 7 bases. Germline CDR1 and CDR2: MNHEY and SVGAGI. The CDR3 runs 15 residues. J lost 5 bases, V lost 7 bases, and 12 bases had no gene match. In nucleotides, the CDR3 is TGTGCCAGCATCCCTAGCGGAAGAGGAGGAGATACGCAGTATTTT. Amino acids: CASIPSGRGGDTQYF.

The chain uses TRBV15 and TRBJ1-2; no clear D. V lost 0 bases and J 8 bases, leaving 10 bases between the germline ends. This CDR3 has 13 residues. CDR1 is LNHNV and CDR2 is YYDKDF in the germline V gene (reference sequence). CDR3 sequence (DNA): TGTGCCACCAGCAGAGAGGAGGGTTGGGGCTACACCTTC. Protein sequence: CATSREEGWGYTF.

In nucleotides, the CDR3 is TGCGCCAGCAGCCAACAGGGTAGTAACACTGAAGCTTTCTTT. This gives the protein CASSQQGSNTEAFF. The chain couples TRBV4-1 to TRBJ1-1; TRBD1 is a possible D gene (5 bases). The CDR3 length is 14 residues. Germline V CDR1 and CDR2: MGHRA, YSYEKL. Between the trimmed V and J ends, which lost 2 bases and 2 bases, there was a span of 9 bases.

The J gene is TRBJ2-2, the V gene TRBV7-3; 9 nucleotides agree with TRBD2. Germline CDR1 and CDR2: SGHTA and FQGTGA. The CDR3 consists of 14 residues. After removal of 6 bases from V and 6 bases from J, the junction contained 5 bases not matched to a gene. The CDR3 DNA reads as TGTGCCAGCAGGTTTAGCGGGGGTTCCGGGGAGCTGTTTTTT. Protein: CASRFSGGSGELFF. Drawing the rest from reference TRBV7-3 and TRBJ2-2, the complete variable domain is GAGVSQTPSNKVTEKGKYVELRCDPISGHTALYWYRQSLGQGPEFLIYFQGTGAADDSGLPNDRFFAVRPEGSVSTLKIQRTERGDSAVYLCASRFSGGSGELFFGEGSRLTVL.

This chain joins TRBV5-4 and TRBJ1-6; 7 positions agree with TRBD1. This CDR3 is 15 amino acids long. Trimming removed 2 bases from V and 3 bases from J; junction bases left unmatched: 2. Germline loops: CDR1 SGHNT, CDR2 YYREEE (reference sequence). The CDR3 protein is CASSFQGVYNSPLHF. The CDR3 DNA follows: TGTGCCAGCAGCTTCCAGGGGGTCTATAATTCACCCCTCCACTTT.

The CDR3 loop reads CATSDRGTAKDTIYF. The CDR3, as DNA: TGTGCCACCAGTGACAGAGGGACTGCCAAAGACACCATATATTTT. The V call is TRBV24-1, the J call TRBJ1-3, with a tentative D call TRBD1 (5 bases). This CDR3 is 15 amino acids long. Deletions cut 4 bases from V and 8 bases from J, with 17 bases between. The germline CDR1 and CDR2 sequences are KGHDR and SFDVKD.

This clone appeared a single time. The genes are TRBV5-8 and TRBJ1-6; no clear D. From germline, CDR1 is SGHTS and CDR2 YDEGEE. This CDR3 has 15 amino acids. Deletions cut 3 bases from V and 8 bases from J, with 15 bases between. The chain's CDR3 is CASSYRDRADSPLHF. CDR3 nucleotide sequence: TGTGCCAGCAGCTATCGGGATAGGGCAGATTCACCCCTCCACTTT.

This chain joins TRBV5-1 and TRBJ2-5; D ambiguous. Germline V gene lookup returns CDR1 SGHRS and CDR2 YFSETQ. The V end was cut by 4 bases, the J end by 4 bases, with 14 bases between. This CDR3 is 14 amino acids long. The CDR3 is CASSPTGNGETQYF. In DNA form, the CDR3 reads TGCGCCAGCAGCCCCACGGGTAATGGAGAGACCCAGTACTTC.

The rearrangement joins TRBV2 to TRBJ1-6, with D uncertain. V gave up 5 bases and J gave up 4 bases, with 27 bases separating them. This CDR3 region has 20 residues. Germline lookup yields CDR1 SNHLY and CDR2 FYNNEI. The CDR3 DNA reads TGTGCCAGCAGTCGCGAGTCTCTAACAGCCGGAGGGAGATATAATTCACCCCTCCACTTT. It encodes CASSRESLTAGGRYNSPLHF.

The chain is built from TRBV24-1 and TRBJ2-5, with unresolved D. Trimming cost V 2 bases and J 0 bases, with 6 bases left between them. The CDR3 contains 14 residues. Germline CDR1 is KGHDR and CDR2 is SFDVKD. The CDR3 protein is CATSDYRNQETQYF. As DNA, the CDR3 is TGTGCCACCAGTGATTACAGAAACCAAGAGACCCAGTACTTC.

This rearrangement joins TRBV29-1 to TRBJ2-5; TRBD1 matches at 7 bases. Germline values: CDR1 SQVTM, CDR2 ANQGSEA. Trimming cost V 6 bases and J 1 base; bases outside gene matches: 5. This CDR3 has 13 residues. The CDR3: CSVQGIGQETQYF. The CDR3 bases are TGCAGCGTACAGGGGATCGGCCAAGAGACCCAGTACTTC.

The rearrangement links TRBV7-2 to TRBJ1-2; 8 bases align to TRBD1. Germline V lookup: CDR1 SGHTA, CDR2 FQGNSA. CDR3 length: 14 residues. The V gene end was trimmed by 2 bases and the J gene end by 4 bases; junction bases not matched to a gene: 3. DNA for the CDR3: TGTGCCAGCAGCTTAAGAACAGGGGGCTATGGCTACACCTTC. Amino acids: CASSLRTGGYGYTF.

The chain has TRBV18 and TRBJ1-3; TRBD1 is a possible D gene (6 bases). The germline V gene encodes CDR1 KGHSH and CDR2 LQKENI. V lost 2 bases, J lost 1 base, and 12 bases lay in between. CDR3 size: 16 residues. CDR3 amino acids: CASSPWTAASGNTIYF. The CDR3 DNA sequence: TGTGCCAGCTCACCATGGACAGCCGCTTCTGGAAACACCATATATTTT.

The chain carries TRBV4-1 and TRBJ1-2; 7 bases are shared with TRBD1. Germline CDR1 is MGHRA and CDR2 is YSYEKL. There are 15 residues in the CDR3. J gave up 7 bases and V 4 bases, and 12 bases lay outside the gene matches. The CDR3 DNA follows: TGCGCCAGCAGCCCGGATCCGGGACAGCATCCTGGCTACACCTTC. It encodes CASSPDPGQHPGYTF.

The CDR3 bases are TGTGCCAGCAGTCTTCTTACCGGGACTCCTTTTTACGAGCAGTACTTC. Its translation is CASSLLTGTPFYEQYF. V is TRBV2 and J is TRBJ2-7; D might be TRBD2 (6 bases). Germline V CDR1 and CDR2: SNHLY, FYNNEI. The CDR3 loop spans 16 amino acids. The V gene lost 5 bases and the J gene lost 4 bases, with 21 bases spanning the gap.

The gene calls are TRBV5-1 and TRBJ1-1; D not certain. CDR1 is SGHRS and CDR2 is YFSETQ in the germline V gene. The CDR3 is 15 amino acids. V lost 1 base, J lost 0 bases, and 10 bases lay in between. CDR3 sequence reads: CASSLTYGLNTEAFF. The CDR3 bases are TGCGCCAGCAGCTTGACTTACGGATTGAACACTGAAGCTTTCTTT.

This clone was picked up one time. The J gene is TRBJ1-2, the V gene TRBV5-1; 7 bases line up with TRBD1. Germline-derived CDR1 and CDR2 are SGHRS and YFSETQ. After removal of 4 bases from V and 4 bases from J, the junction contained 7 bases not matched to a gene. This CDR3 has 14 residues. CDR3 in DNA: TGCGCCAGCAGCGCGACAGGGTCTGCCTATGGCTACACCTTC. Its translation is CASSATGSAYGYTF. The complete variable domain, with remaining parts taken from reference TRBV5-1 and TRBJ1-2, reads KAGVTQTPRYLIKTRGQQVTLSCSPISGHRSVSWYQQTPGQGLQFLFEYFSETQRNKGNFPGRFSGRQFSNSRSEMNVSTLELGDSALYLCASSATGSAYGYTFGSGTRLTVV.

The gene calls are TRBV6-5 and TRBJ2-7; D might be TRBD1 (5 bases). Germline V gene data show CDR1 as MNHEY and CDR2 as SVGAGI. Trimming took 0 bases from V and 3 from J, leaving 9 bases between them. This CDR3 comprises 14 residues. The CDR3 DNA reads TGTGCCAGCAGTTACTCACGACAGCACTACGAGCAGTACGTC. This translates into CASSYSRQHYEQYV.

The chain links TRBV7-2 to TRBJ1-6; D is undetermined. Trimming pared 6 bases from V and 7 bases from J, leaving 16 bases between. There are 15 residues in the CDR3. In germline, CDR1 is SGHTA, CDR2 FQGNSA. Here the CDR3 reads CASSRTVLGNSPLHF. The DNA of the CDR3 is TGTGCCAGCAGTCGGACTGTCCTAGGGAATTCACCCCTCCACTTT.

The genes are TRBV7-8 and TRBJ1-5; maybe TRBD1 (6 bases). This CDR3 is built from 15 residues. Germline values: CDR1 SGHVS, CDR2 FQNEAQ. V dropped 1 base and J dropped 4 bases, with 11 bases sitting between them. This CDR3 is CASSLVGGVNQPQHF. As DNA, the CDR3 is TGTGCCAGCAGCTTAGTCGGGGGCGTTAATCAGCCCCAGCATTTT.

V is TRBV5-6 and J is TRBJ2-5, with unresolved D. Germline CDR1 SGHDT, CDR2 YYEEEE. This CDR3 has 14 amino acids. Trimming took off 1 base at V and 1 base at J, with 8 bases between the two ends. CDR3 residues: CASSLRRLQETQYF. In nucleotides, the CDR3 is TGTGCCAGCAGCTTGAGGCGGCTCCAAGAGACCCAGTACTTC.

J is TRBJ2-1 and V is TRBV7-2, with D possibly called TRBD1 or TRBD2 (6 bases each). The CDR3 totals 13 residues. Deletions cut 0 bases from V and 13 bases from J, with 13 bases between. Per the germline V gene, CDR1 is SGHTA and CDR2 is FQGNSA. The CDR3 sequence: CASSLATAGGQFF. The CDR3, as DNA: TGTGCCAGCAGCTTAGCAACGGCCGGGGGCCAGTTCTTC.

The chain couples TRBV5-1 to TRBJ2-5, with D possibly being TRBD2 (5 bases). Germline CDR1 SGHRS, CDR2 YFSETQ. The length of the CDR3 is 16 residues. V shed 0 bases and J shed 2 bases, with 14 bases lying between them. Here the CDR3 reads CASSLGHGVEQETQYF. The CDR3 DNA is TGCGCCAGCAGCTTGGGGCACGGGGTGGAACAAGAGACCCAGTACTTC.

V gene TRBV7-9 combines with J gene TRBJ2-1, with D perhaps TRBD2 (5 bases). This CDR3 is built from 13 residues. Germline V CDR1 and CDR2: SEHNR, FQNEAQ (reference sequence). V lost 2 bases, J lost 8 bases, and 10 bases lay in between. CDR3 nucleotide sequence: TGTGCCAGCAGCTTATCCCTAGCTTATGAGCAGTTCTTC. This gives the protein CASSLSLAYEQFF.

The CDR3 sequence is CASSLWVGNTEAFF. The CDR3 region has the DNA TGCGCCAGCAGCTTGTGGGTTGGGAACACTGAAGCTTTCTTT. The chain recombines TRBV5-1 with TRBJ1-1, with D unresolved. The CDR3 loop spans 14 amino acids. With 1 base removed from V and 1 base from J, the gap between germline ends came to 8 bases. Germline CDR1 is SGHRS and CDR2 is YFSETQ.

V and J are TRBV5-1 and TRBJ2-3; 12 nucleotides agree with TRBD2. Germline-derived CDR1 and CDR2 are SGHRS and YFSETQ. V dropped 3 bases and J dropped 1; count of bases not matched to a gene: 6. This CDR3 has 17 amino acids. The CDR3 region is CASSSHWTSGGTDTQYF. DNA of the CDR3: TGCGCCAGCAGCTCACATTGGACTAGCGGGGGCACAGATACGCAGTATTTT.